Listed below are T cell receptor beta chains from one sample, sequenced in a study of T cells in localized non-small cell lung cancer. Measured with immunoSEQ multiplex PCR; TCRdb has only the in-frame clones, and not every one. The sample has 13,000 or so clones, approximately 28% seen once. The specimen comprised lung tumor tissue, sampled before any cancer treatment. These TCRs come from a female donor older than 55 with stage I lung adenocarcinoma. The CDR3 runs from the conserved cysteine through the conserved F or W. The D gene is left open where the match is weak. Expanded clones are given a class, and other clones once, few, many or no size at all.

>.|few|TRBJ1-1|TRBV1|13
CASSQVGGRLAFF
TGCGCCAGCAGCCAAGTGGGGGGGCGCCTGGCTTTCTTT
>.|few|TRBJ1-2|TRBV11-3|17
CASSLGNRAWAHYGYTF
TGTGCCAGCAGCTTAGGTAACAGGGCCTGGGCTCACTATGGCTACACCTTC
>TRBD1|few|TRBJ2-7|TRBV11-3|16
CASSLEWDRGSYEQYF
TGTGCCAGCAGCCTCGAGTGGGACAGGGGAAGCTACGAGCAGTACTTC
>.|many|TRBJ2-7|TRBV11-3|14
CASSLGSINYEQYF
TGTGCCAGCAGCTTAGGTTCCATAAACTACGAGCAGTACTTC
>.|few|TRBJ1-2|TRBV11-3|15
CASSLEGGRTYGYTF
TGTGCCAGCAGCTTAGAAGGGGGACGGACGTATGGCTACACCTTC
>TRBD1|.|TRBJ2-7|TRBV6-8|12
CASTKTGFEQYF
TGTGCCAGCACCAAGACAGGGTTCGAGCAGTACTTC
>TRBD1|.|TRBJ2-5|TRBV19|14
CASSTQTGLETQYF
TGTGCCAGTAGTACCCAGACAGGGTTGGAGACCCAGTACTTC
>.|.|TRBJ1-2|TRBV19|16
CASSIGWAAANYGYTF
TGTGCCAGTAGTATAGGGTGGGCAGCGGCTAACTATGGCTACACCTTC
>.|.|TRBJ2-2|TRBV11-3|14
CASSLQSGTGELFF
TGTGCCAGCAGCTTACAGTCGGGCACCGGGGAGCTGTTTTTT
>TRBD1|once|TRBJ1-4|TRBV19|13
CASSDRGGEKLFF
TGTGCCAGTAGTGACAGGGGTGGTGAAAAACTGTTTTTT
>.|.|TRBJ1-1|TRBV19|17
CASRGFTTASANTEAFF
TGTGCCAGTAGGGGATTTACGACGGCGTCAGCGAACACTGAAGCTTTCTTT
>.|.|TRBJ2-7|TRBV19|13
CASSIRARSEQYF
TGTGCCAGTAGTATACGGGCTAGGAGCGAGCAGTACTTC
>.|.|TRBJ1-1|TRBV14|15
CASSQRAGMNTEAFF
TGTGCCAGCAGCCAACGCGCCGGGATGAACACTGAAGCTTTCTTT
>.|.|TRBJ1-2|TRBV30|11
CAWSVYGGYTF
TGTGCCTGGAGTGTCTACGGCGGCTACACCTTC
>.|few|TRBJ1-5|TRBV6-8|16
CASSYASWGYNQPQHF
TGTGCCAGCAGTTACGCATCGTGGGGATACAATCAGCCCCAGCATTTT
>.|medium-sized|TRBJ2-1|TRBV25-1|16
CASSESTTSSYNEQFF
TGTGCCAGCAGTGAGTCGACTACGAGCTCCTACAATGAGCAGTTCTTC
>.|medium-sized|TRBJ2-7|TRBV6-8|13
CAISTREAKEQYF
TGTGCCATCAGTACCAGGGAGGCGAAAGAGCAGTACTTC
>TRBD1|.|TRBJ1-2|TRBV16|15
CASSPTGGSYYGYTF
TGTGCCAGCAGCCCAACAGGGGGATCCTACTATGGCTACACCTTC
>.|.|TRBJ2-3|TRBV14|18
CASSQDPGRRMTTDTQYF
TGTGCCAGCAGCCAAGATCCAGGGCGTCGAATGACGACAGATACGCAGTATTTT
>.|few|TRBJ2-7|TRBV14|17
CASSADPGDPRVYEQYF
TGTGCCAGCAGCGCAGACCCCGGGGATCCTCGGGTGTACGAGCAGTACTTC
>.|few|TRBJ1-4|TRBV19|14
CASSDRGRGEKLFF
TGTGCCAGTAGCGATAGGGGTAGGGGTGAAAAACTGTTTTTT
>TRBD1|.|TRBJ2-1|TRBV29-1|16
CSVEDGAGGLYNEQFF
TGCAGCGTTGAAGATGGGGCAGGGGGCCTCTACAATGAGCAGTTCTTC
>.|few|TRBJ1-1|TRBV28|14
CASSLIQANTEAFF
TGTGCCAGCAGTCTTATACAGGCGAACACTGAAGCTTTCTTT
>.|few|TRBJ1-5|TRBV9|15
CASSVEGGSNQPQHF
TGTGCCAGCAGCGTAGAGGGTGGTAGCAATCAGCCCCAGCATTTT
>.|many|TRBJ2-3|TRBV11-3|15
CASSPGPARTDTQYF
TGTGCCAGCAGCCCGGGACCGGCCCGCACAGATACGCAGTATTTT